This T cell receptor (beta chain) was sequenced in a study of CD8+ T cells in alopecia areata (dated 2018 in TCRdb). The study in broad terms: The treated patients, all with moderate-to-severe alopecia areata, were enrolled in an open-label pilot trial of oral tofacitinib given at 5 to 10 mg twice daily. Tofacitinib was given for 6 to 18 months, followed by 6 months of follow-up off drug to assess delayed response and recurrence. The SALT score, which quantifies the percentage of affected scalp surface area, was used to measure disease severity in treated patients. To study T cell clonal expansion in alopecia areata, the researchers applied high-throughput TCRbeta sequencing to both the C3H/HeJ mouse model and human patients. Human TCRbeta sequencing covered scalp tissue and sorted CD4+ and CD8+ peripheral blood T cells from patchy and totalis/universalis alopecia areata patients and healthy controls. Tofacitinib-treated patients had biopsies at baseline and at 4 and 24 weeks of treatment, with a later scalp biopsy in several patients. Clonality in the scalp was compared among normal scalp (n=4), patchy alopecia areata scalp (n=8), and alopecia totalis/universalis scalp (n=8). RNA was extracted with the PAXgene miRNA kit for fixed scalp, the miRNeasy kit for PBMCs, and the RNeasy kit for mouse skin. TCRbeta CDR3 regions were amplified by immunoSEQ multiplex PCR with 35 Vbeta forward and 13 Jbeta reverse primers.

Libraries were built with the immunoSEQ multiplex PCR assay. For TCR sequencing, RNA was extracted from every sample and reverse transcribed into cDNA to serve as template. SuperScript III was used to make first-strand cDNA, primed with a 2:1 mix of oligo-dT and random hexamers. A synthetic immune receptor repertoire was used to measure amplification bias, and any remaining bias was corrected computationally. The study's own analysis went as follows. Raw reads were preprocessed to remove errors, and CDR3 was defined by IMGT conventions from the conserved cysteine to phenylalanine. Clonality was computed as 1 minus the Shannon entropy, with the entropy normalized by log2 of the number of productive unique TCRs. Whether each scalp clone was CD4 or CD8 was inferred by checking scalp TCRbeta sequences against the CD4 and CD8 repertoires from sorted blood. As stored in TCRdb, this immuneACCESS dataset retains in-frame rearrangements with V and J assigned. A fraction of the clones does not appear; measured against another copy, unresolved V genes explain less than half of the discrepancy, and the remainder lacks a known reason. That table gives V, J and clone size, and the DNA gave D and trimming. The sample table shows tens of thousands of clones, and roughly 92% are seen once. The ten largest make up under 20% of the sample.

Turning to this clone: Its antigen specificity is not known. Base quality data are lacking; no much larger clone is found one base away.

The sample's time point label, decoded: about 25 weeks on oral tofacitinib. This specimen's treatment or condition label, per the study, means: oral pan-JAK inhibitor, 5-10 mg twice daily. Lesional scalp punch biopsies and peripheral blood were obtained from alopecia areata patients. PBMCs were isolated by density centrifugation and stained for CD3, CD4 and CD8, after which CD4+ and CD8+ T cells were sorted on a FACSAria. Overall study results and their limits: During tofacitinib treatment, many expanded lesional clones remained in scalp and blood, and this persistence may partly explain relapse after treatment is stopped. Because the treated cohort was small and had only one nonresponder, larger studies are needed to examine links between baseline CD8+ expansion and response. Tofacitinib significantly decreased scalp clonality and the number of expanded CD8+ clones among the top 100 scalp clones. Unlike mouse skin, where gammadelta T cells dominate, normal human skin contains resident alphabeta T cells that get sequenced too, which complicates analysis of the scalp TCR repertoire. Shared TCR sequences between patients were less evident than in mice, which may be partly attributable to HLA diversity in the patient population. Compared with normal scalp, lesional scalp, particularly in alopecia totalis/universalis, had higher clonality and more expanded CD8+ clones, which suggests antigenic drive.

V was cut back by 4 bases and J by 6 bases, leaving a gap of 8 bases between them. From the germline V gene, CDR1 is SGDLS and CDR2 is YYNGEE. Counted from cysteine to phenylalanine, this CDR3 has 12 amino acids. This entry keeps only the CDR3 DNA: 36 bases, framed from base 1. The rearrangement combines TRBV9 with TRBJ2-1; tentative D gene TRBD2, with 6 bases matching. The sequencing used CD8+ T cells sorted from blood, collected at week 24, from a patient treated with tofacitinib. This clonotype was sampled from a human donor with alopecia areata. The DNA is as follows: TGTGCCAGCAGCTCGGGGGTCAATGAGCAGTTCTTC. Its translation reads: CASSSGVNEQFF.